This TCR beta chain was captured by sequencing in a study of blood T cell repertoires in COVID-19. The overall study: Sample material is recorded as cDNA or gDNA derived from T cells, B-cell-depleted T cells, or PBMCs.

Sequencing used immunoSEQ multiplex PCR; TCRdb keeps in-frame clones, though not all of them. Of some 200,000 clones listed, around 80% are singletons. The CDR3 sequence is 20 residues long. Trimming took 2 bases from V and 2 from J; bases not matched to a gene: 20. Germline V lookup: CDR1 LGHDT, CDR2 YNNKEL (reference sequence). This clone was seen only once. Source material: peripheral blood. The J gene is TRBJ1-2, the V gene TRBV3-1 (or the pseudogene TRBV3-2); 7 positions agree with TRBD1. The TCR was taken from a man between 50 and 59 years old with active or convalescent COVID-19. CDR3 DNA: TGTGCCAGCAGCCAATTTGGCCTAAATTTTGGGGACAGAGAAAACTATGGCTACACCTTC. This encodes CASSQFGLNFGDRENYGYTF.